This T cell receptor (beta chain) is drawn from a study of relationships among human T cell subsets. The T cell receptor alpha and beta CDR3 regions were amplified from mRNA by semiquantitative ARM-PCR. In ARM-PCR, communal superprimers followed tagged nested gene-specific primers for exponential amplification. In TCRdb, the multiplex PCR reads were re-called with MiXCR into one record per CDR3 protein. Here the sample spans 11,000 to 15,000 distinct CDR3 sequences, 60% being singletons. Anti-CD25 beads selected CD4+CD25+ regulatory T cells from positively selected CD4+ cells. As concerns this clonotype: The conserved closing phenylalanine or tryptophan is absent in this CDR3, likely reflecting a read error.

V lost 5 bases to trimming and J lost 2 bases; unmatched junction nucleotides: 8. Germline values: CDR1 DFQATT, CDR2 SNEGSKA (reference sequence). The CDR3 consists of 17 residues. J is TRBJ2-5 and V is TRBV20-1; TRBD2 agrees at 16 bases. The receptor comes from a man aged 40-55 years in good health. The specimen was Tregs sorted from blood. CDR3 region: CSALPGLAGGQQETQYL. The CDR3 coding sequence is TGCAGTGCTTTACCGGGACTAGCGGGGGGGCAGCAAGAGACCCAGTACCTC.